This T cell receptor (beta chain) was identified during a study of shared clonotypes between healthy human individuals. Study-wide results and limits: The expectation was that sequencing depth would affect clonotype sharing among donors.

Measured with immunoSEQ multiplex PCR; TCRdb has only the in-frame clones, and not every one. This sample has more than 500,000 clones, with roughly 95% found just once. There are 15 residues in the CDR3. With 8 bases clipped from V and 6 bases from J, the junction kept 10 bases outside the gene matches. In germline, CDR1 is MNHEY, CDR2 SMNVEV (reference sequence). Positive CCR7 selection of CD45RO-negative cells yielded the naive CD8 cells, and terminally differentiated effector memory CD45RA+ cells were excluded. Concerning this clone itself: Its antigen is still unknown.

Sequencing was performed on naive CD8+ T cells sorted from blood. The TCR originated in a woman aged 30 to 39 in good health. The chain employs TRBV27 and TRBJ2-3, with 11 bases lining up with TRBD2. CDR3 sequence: CASGVAGGFGDTQYF. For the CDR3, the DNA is TGTGCCAGCGGTGTAGCGGGAGGGTTCGGGGATACGCAGTATTTT.